This entry concerns a single TCR beta chain. TCRdb reprocessed the 5' RACE reads with MiXCR, giving one entry per CDR3 protein. Of 100,000 or so distinct CDR3 sequences in the sample, about 16% were seen once. V lost 5 bases to trimming and J lost 11 bases, with 15 bases between them. This CDR3 has 12 residues. This entry belongs to a study of T cells of healthy individuals. The chain joins TRBV12-3 or TRBV12-4 to TRBJ1-1; possibly TRBD1 for D (5 bases). The origin of this receptor is a human donor in good health. The CDR3 coding sequence is TGTGCCAGCAGTCACCGAACTGGGGGGGCTTTCTTT. This sequence encodes CASSHRTGGAFF.